These 14 T cell receptor beta chains were sequenced from one sample in a study of blood T cell repertoires in COVID-19. Profiling relied on immunoSEQ multiplex PCR, and the TCRdb table lists in-frame clones only, not all of them. This sample has about 120,000 clones, with around 89% found just once. Sequenced material: peripheral blood. These receptor sequences come from a human donor with acute or convalescent COVID-19. The donor label of this sample is uncertain.

The CDR3 sequence: CASSKGTGVIAKNIQYF. DNA of the CDR3: TGTGCCAGTAGTAAGGGGACAGGGGTAATAGCCAAAAACATTCAGTACTTC. The chain has TRBV19 and TRBJ2-4; 10 nucleotides align to TRBD1. From germline, CDR1 is LNHDA and CDR2 SQIVND (reference sequence). The CDR3 consists of 17 residues. V was clipped by 4 bases and J by 0 bases; unmatched bases: 6. Combining the CDR3 with reference TRBV19 and TRBJ2-4 gives the whole variable domain DGGITQSPKYLFRKEGQNVTLSCEQNLNHDAMYWYRQDPGQGLRLIYYSQIVNDFQKGDIAEGYSVSREKKESFPLTVTSAQKNPTAFYLCASSKGTGVIAKNIQYFGAGTRLSVL.

The chain employs TRBV4-1 and TRBJ1-3; 7 positions match TRBD1. The CDR3 loop spans 17 amino acids. V lost 4 bases, J lost 0 bases, and 9 bases stayed unmatched. Germline V gene data show CDR1 as MGHRA and CDR2 as YSYEKL. CDR3 amino acids: CASSRFQGVNSGNTIYF. The CDR3 region has the DNA TGCGCCAGCAGCCGTTTCCAGGGGGTCAACTCTGGAAACACCATATATTTT.

The chain is built from TRBV7-3 and TRBJ2-2; 7 nucleotides match TRBD1. The ends lost 5 bases at V and 6 bases at J; junction bases unmatched: 3. Germline V gives CDR1 SGHTA, CDR2 FQGTGA. This CDR3 comprises 13 residues. This chain's CDR3 is CASSLDRAGELFF. The CDR3 DNA sequence: TGTGCCAGCAGCCTCGACAGGGCCGGGGAGCTGTTTTTT.

This clone was counted once. The chain recombines TRBV10-3 with TRBJ2-3; 11 positions agree with TRBD2. V was pared by 4 bases and J by 6 bases, with 3 bases of the junction left unmatched. The CDR3 runs 14 residues. The germline V gene has CDR1 ENHRY and CDR2 SYGVKD. The CDR3 reads CAISAASGRDTQYF. DNA of the CDR3: TGTGCCATCAGTGCGGCTAGCGGGAGGGATACGCAGTATTTT.

The V call is TRBV7-8, the J call TRBJ1-1, with D hard to call. Trimming took off 2 bases at V and 4 bases at J, with 11 bases between the two ends. CDR1 and CDR2 from the germline V gene are SGHVS and FQNEAQ. This CDR3 region has 14 residues. CDR3 bases: TGTGCCAGCAGCTTATCATTTACGGGCACTGAAGCTTTCTTT. This codes for CASSLSFTGTEAFF.

CDR3: CASSSPGGVGSPLHF. The CDR3 nucleotides are TGTGCCAGCAGCTCCCCCGGGGGAGTTGGATCACCCCTCCACTTT. V is TRBV5-6 and J is TRBJ1-6; weak D call: TRBD1 (5 bases). This CDR3 has 15 amino acids. The germline gives CDR1 SGHDT, CDR2 YYEEEE. V was shortened by 3 bases and J by 10 bases, with 17 bases between the two germline ends.

The chain recombines TRBV14 with TRBJ2-2, with 14 bases lining up with TRBD2. The CDR3 runs 14 residues. The V segment lost 3 bases and the J segment 11 bases; nucleotides outside the gene matches: 2. The germline V gene has CDR1 SGHDN and CDR2 FVKESK. The DNA of the CDR3 is TGTGCCAGCAGCCAGGGGACTAGCGGGAGTGAGCTGTTTTTT. It translates to CASSQGTSGSELFF.

This clone appeared a few times. CDR3 amino acids: CASSRDTTYEQYF. CDR3 sequence (DNA): TGTGCCAGCAGTCGGGACACCACTTACGAGCAGTACTTC. The chain is built from TRBV6-6 and TRBJ2-7; weak D call: TRBD1 (6 bases). CDR3 length: 13 amino acids. V shed 5 bases and J shed 4 bases, with 12 bases lying between them. Germline CDR1 is MNHNY and CDR2 is SVGAGI (reference sequence).

The V call is TRBV2, the J call TRBJ1-3, with D possibly TRBD1 on 6 matching bases. This CDR3 is built from 15 residues. The V gene's germline CDR1 is SNHLY and CDR2 FYNNEI. Deletions cut 6 bases from V and 0 bases from J, with 12 bases between. CDR3 in amino acids: CASRGGANSGNTIYF. In DNA form, the CDR3 reads TGTGCCAGCAGAGGGGGGGCAAACTCTGGAAACACCATATATTTT.

This chain links TRBV7-6 with TRBJ2-2; D is unclear. CDR3 size: 14 residues. The germline V gene has CDR1 SGHVS and CDR2 FNYEAQ. V shed 1 base and J shed 1 base, with 4 bases lying between them. Here the CDR3 DNA reads TGTGCCAGCAGCTTAGGCGTGAACACCGGGGAGCTGTTTTTT. This translates into CASSLGVNTGELFF.

This sequence joins TRBV12-5 and TRBJ2-1; TRBD2 might be the D (6 bases). Germline CDR1 is LGHNT and CDR2 is FRNRAP. The V end was cut by 0 bases, the J end by 4 bases, with 10 bases between. This CDR3 has 15 amino acids. The CDR3 region has the DNA TGTGCTAGTGGTTTGGTTGGGCGGGATTACAATGAGCAGTTCTTC. Protein product: CASGLVGRDYNEQFF.

The gene calls are TRBV28 and TRBJ2-1; 8 bases line up with TRBD1. The J segment lost 6 bases and the V segment lost 4 bases, leaving 26 bases of the junction unmatched. This CDR3 has 21 residues. Germline assignment: CDR1 MDHEN and CDR2 SYDVKM. CDR3 sequence (DNA): TGTGCCAGCAGTTCCCGGACAGGGAACAAGGGGGTTTGGGGTCTTGGCAATGAGCAGTTCTTC. Amino acids: CASSSRTGNKGVWGLGNEQFF.

The chain uses TRBV5-1 and TRBJ2-3; 11 bases fit TRBD1. CDR3 length: 15 amino acids. V trimming: 4 bases; J trimming: 5 bases; junction bases outside the gene matches: 6. Per germline, CDR1 SGHRS and CDR2 YFSETQ. The CDR3 DNA reads as TGCGCCAGCAGCGGGCCGGGACAGGGGGTAGATACGCAGTATTTT. As protein: CASSGPGQGVDTQYF.

CDR3 nucleotides: TGTGCCAGCAGCCCCGGGACAGGGGCCCCTATAGTGAATTCACCCCTCCACTTT. Its translation is CASSPGTGAPIVNSPLHF. V is TRBV9 and J is TRBJ1-6; 10 positions match TRBD1. The CDR3 has 18 residues. The V gene's germline CDR1 is SGDLS and CDR2 YYNGEE. Trimming cost V 4 bases and J 7 bases; bases outside gene matches: 14.